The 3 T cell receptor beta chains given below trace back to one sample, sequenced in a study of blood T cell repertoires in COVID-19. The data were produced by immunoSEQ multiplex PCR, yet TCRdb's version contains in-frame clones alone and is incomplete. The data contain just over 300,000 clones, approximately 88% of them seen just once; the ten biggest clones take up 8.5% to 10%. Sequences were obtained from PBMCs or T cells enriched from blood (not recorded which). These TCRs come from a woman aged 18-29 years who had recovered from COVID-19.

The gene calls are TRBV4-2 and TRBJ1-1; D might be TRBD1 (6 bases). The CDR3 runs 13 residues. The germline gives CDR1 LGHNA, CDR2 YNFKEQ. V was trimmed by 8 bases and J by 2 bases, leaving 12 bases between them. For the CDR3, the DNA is TGTGCCAGCGGGGACAAGCAAAACACTGAAGCTTTCTTT. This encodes CASGDKQNTEAFF.

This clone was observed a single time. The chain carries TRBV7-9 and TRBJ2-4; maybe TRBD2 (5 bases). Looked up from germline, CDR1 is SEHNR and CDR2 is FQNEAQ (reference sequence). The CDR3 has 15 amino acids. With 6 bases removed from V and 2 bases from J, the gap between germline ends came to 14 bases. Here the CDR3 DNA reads TGTGCCAGCAGTCCACCCGAGGGCACCAAAAACATTCAGTACTTC. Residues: CASSPPEGTKNIQYF. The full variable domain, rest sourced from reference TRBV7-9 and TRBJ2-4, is DTGVSQNPRHKITKRGQNVTFRCDPISEHNRLYWYRQTLGQGPEFLTYFQNEAQLEKSRLLSDRFSAERPKGSFSTLEIQRTEQGDSAMYLCASSPPEGTKNIQYFGAGTRLSVL.

The CDR3 DNA sequence: TGTGCCAGCTCTAATGACTTAAGCGCTGAAGCTTTCTTT. It is translated as CASSNDLSAEAFF. This chain uses TRBV18 with TRBJ1-1; the D is unclear. CDR3 length: 13 amino acids. Germline CDR1 is KGHSH and CDR2 is LQKENI. Trimming shortened V by 6 bases and J by 6 bases, and 14 bases separated the two germline ends.